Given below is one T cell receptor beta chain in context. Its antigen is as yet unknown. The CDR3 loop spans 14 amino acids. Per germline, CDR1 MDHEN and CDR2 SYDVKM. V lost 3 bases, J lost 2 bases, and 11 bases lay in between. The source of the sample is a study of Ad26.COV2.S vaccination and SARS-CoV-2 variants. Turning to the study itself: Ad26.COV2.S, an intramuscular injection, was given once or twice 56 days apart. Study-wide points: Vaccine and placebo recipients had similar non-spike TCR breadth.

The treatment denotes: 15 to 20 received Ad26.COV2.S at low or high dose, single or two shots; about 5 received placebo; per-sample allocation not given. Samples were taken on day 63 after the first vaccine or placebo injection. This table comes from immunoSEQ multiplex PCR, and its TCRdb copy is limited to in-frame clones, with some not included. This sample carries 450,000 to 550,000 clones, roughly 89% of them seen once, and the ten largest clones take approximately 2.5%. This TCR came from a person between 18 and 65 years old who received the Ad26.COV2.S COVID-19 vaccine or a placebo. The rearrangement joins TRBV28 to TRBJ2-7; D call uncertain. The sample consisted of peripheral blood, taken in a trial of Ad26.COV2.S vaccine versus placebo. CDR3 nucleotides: TGTGCCAGCAGTTTTGTCAGCCGACCCTACGAGCAGTACTTC. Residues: CASSFVSRPYEQYF.